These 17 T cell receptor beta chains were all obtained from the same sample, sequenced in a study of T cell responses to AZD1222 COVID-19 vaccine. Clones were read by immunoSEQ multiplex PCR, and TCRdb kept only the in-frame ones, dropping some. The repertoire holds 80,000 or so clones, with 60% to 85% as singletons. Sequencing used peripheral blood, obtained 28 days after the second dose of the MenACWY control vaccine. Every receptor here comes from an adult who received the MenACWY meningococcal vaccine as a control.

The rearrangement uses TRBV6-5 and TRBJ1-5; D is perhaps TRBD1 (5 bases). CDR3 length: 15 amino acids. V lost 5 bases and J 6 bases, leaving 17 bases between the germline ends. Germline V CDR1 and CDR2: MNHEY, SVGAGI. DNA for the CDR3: TGTGCCAGCAGTCGGGACGGGGGAATTACTCAGCCCCAGCATTTT. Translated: CASSRDGGITQPQHF.

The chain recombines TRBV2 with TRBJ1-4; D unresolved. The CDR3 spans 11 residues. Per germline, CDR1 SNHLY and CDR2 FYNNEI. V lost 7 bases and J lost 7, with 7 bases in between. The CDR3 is CASTVSEKLFF. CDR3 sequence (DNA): TGTGCCAGCACAGTCAGTGAAAAACTGTTTTTT.

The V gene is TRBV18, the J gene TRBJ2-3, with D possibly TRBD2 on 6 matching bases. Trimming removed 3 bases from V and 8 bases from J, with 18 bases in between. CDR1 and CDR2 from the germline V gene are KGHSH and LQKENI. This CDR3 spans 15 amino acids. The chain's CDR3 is CASSPGTFAEGTQYF. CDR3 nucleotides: TGTGCCAGCTCACCGGGTACTTTCGCGGAGGGTACGCAGTATTTT.

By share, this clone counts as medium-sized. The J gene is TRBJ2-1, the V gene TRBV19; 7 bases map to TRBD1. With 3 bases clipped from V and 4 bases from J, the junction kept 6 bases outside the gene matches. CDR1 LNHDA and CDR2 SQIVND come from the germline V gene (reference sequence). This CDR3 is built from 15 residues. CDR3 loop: CASSIQDREYNEQFF. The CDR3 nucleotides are TGTGCCAGTAGTATCCAAGACAGGGAATACAATGAGCAGTTCTTC.

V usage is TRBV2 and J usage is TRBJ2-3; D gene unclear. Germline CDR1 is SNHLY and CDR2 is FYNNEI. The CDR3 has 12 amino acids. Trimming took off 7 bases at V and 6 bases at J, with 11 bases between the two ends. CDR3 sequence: CASTEYEDTQYF. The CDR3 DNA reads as TGTGCCAGCACGGAGTACGAGGATACGCAGTATTTT.

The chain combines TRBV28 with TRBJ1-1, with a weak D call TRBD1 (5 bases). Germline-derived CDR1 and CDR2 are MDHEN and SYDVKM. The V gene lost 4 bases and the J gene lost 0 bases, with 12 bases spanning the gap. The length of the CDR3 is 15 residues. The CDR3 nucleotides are TGTGCCAGCAGTTCGCCTTCAGGGCTGAACACTGAAGCTTTCTTT. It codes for CASSSPSGLNTEAFF.

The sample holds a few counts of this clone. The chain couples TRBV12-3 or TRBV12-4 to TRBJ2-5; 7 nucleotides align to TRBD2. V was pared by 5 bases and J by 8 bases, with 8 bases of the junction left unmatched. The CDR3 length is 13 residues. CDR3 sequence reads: CASSPETGGTQYF. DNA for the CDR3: TGTGCCAGCAGTCCCGAGACGGGGGGAACCCAGTACTTC.

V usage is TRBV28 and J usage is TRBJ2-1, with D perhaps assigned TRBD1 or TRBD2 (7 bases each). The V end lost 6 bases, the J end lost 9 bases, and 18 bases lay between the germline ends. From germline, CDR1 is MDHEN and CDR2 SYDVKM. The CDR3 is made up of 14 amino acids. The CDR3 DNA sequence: TGTGCCAGCAGACTCAGGGGGGGGCCCATTGAGCAGTTCTTC. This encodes CASRLRGGPIEQFF.

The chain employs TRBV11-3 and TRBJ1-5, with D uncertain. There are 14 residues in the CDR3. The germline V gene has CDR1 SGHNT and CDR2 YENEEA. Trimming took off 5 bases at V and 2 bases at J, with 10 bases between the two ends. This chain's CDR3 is CASSTVGGNQPQHF. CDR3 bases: TGTGCCAGCAGCACAGTGGGCGGCAATCAGCCCCAGCATTTT.

The CDR3 region is CASSYSTESPDTQYF. The CDR3, as DNA: TGTGCCAGCAGTTACTCGACAGAATCTCCAGATACGCAGTATTTT. The J gene is TRBJ2-3, the V gene TRBV6-5, with D possibly being TRBD1 (5 bases). The CDR3 runs to 15 residues. Germline V gene data show CDR1 as MNHEY and CDR2 as SVGAGI. Trimming cost V 0 bases and J 4 bases, with 11 bases left between them.

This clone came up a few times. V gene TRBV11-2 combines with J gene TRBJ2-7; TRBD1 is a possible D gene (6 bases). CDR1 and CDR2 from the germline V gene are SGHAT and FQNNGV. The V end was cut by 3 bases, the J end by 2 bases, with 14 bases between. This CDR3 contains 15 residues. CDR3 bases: TGTGCCAGCAGCTTTTCCGGGACATCTACCTACGAGCAGTACTTC. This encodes CASSFSGTSTYEQYF.

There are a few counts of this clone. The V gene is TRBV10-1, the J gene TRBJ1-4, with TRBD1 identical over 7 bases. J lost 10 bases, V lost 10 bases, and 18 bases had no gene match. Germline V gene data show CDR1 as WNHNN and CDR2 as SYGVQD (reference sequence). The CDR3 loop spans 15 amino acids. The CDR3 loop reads CATRASRQGWGKLFF. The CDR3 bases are TGCGCCACCCGGGCATCGAGACAGGGCTGGGGAAAACTGTTTTTT.

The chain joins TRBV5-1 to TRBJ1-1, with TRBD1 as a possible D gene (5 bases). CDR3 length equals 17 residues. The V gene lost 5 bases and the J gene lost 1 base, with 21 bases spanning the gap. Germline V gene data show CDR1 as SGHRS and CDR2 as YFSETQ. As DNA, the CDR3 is TGCGCCAGCAGTCGAACCGGGACCGGTCTTCAGAACACTGAAGCTTTCTTT. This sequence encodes CASSRTGTGLQNTEAFF.

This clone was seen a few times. CDR3 protein: CASSGQIDTEAFF. The DNA of the CDR3 is TGTGCCAGTAGTGGACAGATCGACACTGAAGCTTTCTTT. V usage is TRBV19 and J usage is TRBJ1-1; D is perhaps TRBD1 (6 bases). The CDR3 covers 13 residues. Germline V gene data show CDR1 as LNHDA and CDR2 as SQIVND (reference sequence). V was shortened by 5 bases and J by 3 bases, with 10 bases between the two germline ends. The full variable domain, completed using reference TRBV19 and TRBJ1-1, is DGGITQSPKYLFRKEGQNVTLSCEQNLNHDAMYWYRQDPGQGLRLIYYSQIVNDFQKGDIAEGYSVSREKKESFPLTVTSAQKNPTAFYLCASSGQIDTEAFFGQGTRLTVV.

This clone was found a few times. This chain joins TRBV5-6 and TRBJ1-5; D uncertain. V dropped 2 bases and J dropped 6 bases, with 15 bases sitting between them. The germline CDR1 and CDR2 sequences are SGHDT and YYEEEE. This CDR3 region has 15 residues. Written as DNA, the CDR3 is TGTGCCAGCAGCTTCGGGCCGCCGGGTGGTCAGCCCCAGCATTTT. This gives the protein CASSFGPPGGQPQHF. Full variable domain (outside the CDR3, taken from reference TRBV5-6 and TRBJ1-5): DAGVTQSPTHLIKTRGQQVTLRCSPKSGHDTVSWYQQALGQGPQFIFQYYEEEERQRGNFPDRFSGHQFPNYSSELNVNALLLGDSALYLCASSFGPPGGQPQHFGDGTRLSIL.

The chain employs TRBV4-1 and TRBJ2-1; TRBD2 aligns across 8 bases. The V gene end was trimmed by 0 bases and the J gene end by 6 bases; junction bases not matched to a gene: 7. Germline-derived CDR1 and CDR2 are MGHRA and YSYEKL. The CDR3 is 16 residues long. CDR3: CASSQDPAGGSNEQFF. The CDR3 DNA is TGCGCCAGCAGCCAAGATCCGGCGGGAGGTTCCAATGAGCAGTTCTTC.

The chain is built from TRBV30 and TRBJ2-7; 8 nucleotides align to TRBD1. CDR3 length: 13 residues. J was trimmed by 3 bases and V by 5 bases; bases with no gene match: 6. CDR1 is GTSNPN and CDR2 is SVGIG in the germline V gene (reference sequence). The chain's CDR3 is CAWHPGTGYEQYF. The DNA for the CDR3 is TGTGCCTGGCACCCCGGGACAGGCTACGAGCAGTACTTC.